These 10 T cell receptor beta chains were all obtained from the same sample, sequenced in a study of PD-1 blockade in classical Hodgkin lymphoma. Repertoires were generated with immunoSEQ multiplex PCR, while TCRdb's copy carries only in-frame clones and drops some. This sample has under 30,000 clones; 70% to 85% occur once, and the top ten carry roughly 4%. Each of the patients experienced relapse following autologous stem cell transplantation, and their brentuximab vedotin exposure differed. The sequencing used peripheral blood mononuclear cells (PBMCs), collected before the second cycle of nivolumab. These receptors originate from a human donor with classical Hodgkin lymphoma.

The chain couples TRBV19 to TRBJ1-5; D gene uncertain. The CDR3 has 15 residues. Germline V gene lookup returns CDR1 LNHDA and CDR2 SQIVND (reference sequence). Trimming removed 0 bases from V and 2 bases from J, with 8 bases in between. CDR3 sequence (DNA): TGTGCCAGTAGTATAGATCGGGGTGGCAATCAGCCCCAGCATTTT. The encoded protein is CASSIDRGGNQPQHF.

The chain joins TRBV11-1 to TRBJ2-1; a weak D match, TRBD2 (5 bases). The germline V gene has CDR1 SGHAT and CDR2 FQDESV (reference sequence). V was shortened by 3 bases and J by 7 bases, with 19 bases between the two germline ends. The CDR3 is made up of 16 amino acids. CDR3 bases: TGTGCCAGCAGCTTCTCCCGGAGGAGCCGGTGGAATGAGCAGTTCTTC. It encodes CASSFSRRSRWNEQFF.

This CDR3 is CATAVGPESYEQYF. In DNA form, the CDR3 reads TGTGCCACCGCGGTGGGGCCCGAATCCTACGAGCAGTACTTC. V is TRBV6-1 and J is TRBJ2-7; a possible D gene is TRBD1 (5 bases). CDR3 length: 14 amino acids. Germline V gives CDR1 MNHNS, CDR2 SASEGT. The V end lost 10 bases, the J end lost 1 base, and 17 bases lay between the germline ends.

The chain employs TRBV18 and TRBJ1-1; TRBD1 matches at 8 bases. Germline assignment: CDR1 KGHSH and CDR2 LQKENI. J was trimmed by 1 base and V by 3 bases; bases with no gene match: 10. CDR3 length: 17 residues. The CDR3 protein is CASSPMDRVAPNTEAFF. The DNA of the CDR3 is TGTGCCAGCTCACCTATGGACAGGGTAGCCCCGAACACTGAAGCTTTCTTT.

The V call is TRBV10-2, the J call TRBJ2-2; D remains unclear. The CDR3 loop spans 14 amino acids. The germline gives CDR1 WSHSY, CDR2 SAAADI. V shed 7 bases and J shed 0 bases, with 9 bases lying between them. The DNA for the CDR3 is TGCGCCAGCAAGGAAATCGCGAACACCGGGGAGCTGTTTTTT. This translates into CASKEIANTGELFF.

This clone was observed once. J is TRBJ1-1 and V is TRBV21-1. TRBV21-1 is assigned pseudogene status. This CDR3 region has 21 residues. CDR3 nucleotides: TGTGCCAGCAGCAAAAGCGGGCCCCAGGAAGCTAATGAACAGCGATCTCCTGAAGCTTTCTTT. Translation gives CASSKSGPQEANEQRSPEAFF.

This clone has only a few counts. The chain is built from TRBV18 and TRBJ1-2, with 11 bases fitting TRBD1. Germline CDR1 reads KGHSH; CDR2 reads LQKENI. V lost 3 bases and J lost 4; bases outside the gene matches: 1. CDR3 length equals 14 residues. Here the CDR3 reads CASSPGTGGYGYTF. The DNA of the CDR3 is TGTGCCAGCTCACCCGGGACAGGGGGCTATGGCTACACCTTC.

The sample holds a few counts of this clone. V and J are TRBV6-1 and TRBJ1-1; D might be TRBD1 (5 bases). Deletions cut 4 bases from V and 6 bases from J, with 12 bases between. The CDR3 spans 13 residues. The germline V gene has CDR1 MNHNS and CDR2 SASEGT. The CDR3 nucleotides read TGTGCCAGCAGTGGACAGATAACGGCTGAAGCTTTCTTT. This translates into CASSGQITAEAFF.

This clone is a singleton in its sample. The gene calls are TRBV7-2 and TRBJ2-2, with 9 positions matching TRBD1. The ends lost 0 bases at V and 8 bases at J; junction bases unmatched: 4. CDR3 length: 15 residues. Germline CDR1 reads SGHTA; CDR2 reads FQGNSA. In nucleotides, the CDR3 is TGTGCCAGCAGCTTAGCCAGGACAGGGGAAGGGGAGCTGTTTTTT. It encodes CASSLARTGEGELFF.

This rearrangement joins TRBV5-1 to TRBJ1-2; the D is unclear. Germline CDR1 reads SGHRS; CDR2 reads YFSETQ. The ends were cut back, 0 bases at V and 3 bases at J, with 12 bases in the middle. The CDR3 has 15 amino acids. This CDR3 is CASSLGLVGDYGYTF. In DNA form, the CDR3 reads TGCGCCAGCAGCTTGGGGCTGGTTGGCGACTATGGCTACACCTTC.